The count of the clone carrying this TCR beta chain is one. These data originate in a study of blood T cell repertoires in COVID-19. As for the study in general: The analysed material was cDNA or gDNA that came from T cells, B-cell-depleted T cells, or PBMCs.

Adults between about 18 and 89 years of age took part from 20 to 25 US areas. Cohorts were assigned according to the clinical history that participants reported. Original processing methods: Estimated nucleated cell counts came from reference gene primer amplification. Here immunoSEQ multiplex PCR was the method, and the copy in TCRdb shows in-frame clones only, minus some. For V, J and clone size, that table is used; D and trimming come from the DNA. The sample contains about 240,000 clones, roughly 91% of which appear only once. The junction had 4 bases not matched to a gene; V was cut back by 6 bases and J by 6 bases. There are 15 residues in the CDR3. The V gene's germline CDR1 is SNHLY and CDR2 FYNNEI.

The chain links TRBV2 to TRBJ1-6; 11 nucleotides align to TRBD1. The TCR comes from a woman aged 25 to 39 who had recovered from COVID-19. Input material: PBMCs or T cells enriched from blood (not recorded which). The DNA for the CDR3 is TGTGCCAGCAGATCCGGGACAGGGGGTAATTCACCCCTCCACTTT. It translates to CASRSGTGGNSPLHF.